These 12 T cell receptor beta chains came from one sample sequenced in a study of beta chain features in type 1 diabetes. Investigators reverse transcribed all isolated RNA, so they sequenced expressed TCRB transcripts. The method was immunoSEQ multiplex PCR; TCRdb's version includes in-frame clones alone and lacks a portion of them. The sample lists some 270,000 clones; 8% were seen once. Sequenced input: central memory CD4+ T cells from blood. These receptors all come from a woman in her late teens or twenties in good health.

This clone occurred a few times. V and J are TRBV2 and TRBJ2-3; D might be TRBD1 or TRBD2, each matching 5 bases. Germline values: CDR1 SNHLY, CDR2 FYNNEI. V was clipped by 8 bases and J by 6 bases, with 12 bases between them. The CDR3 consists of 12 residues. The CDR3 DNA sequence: TGTGCCAGCGAAGGGACCACGGATACGCAGTATTTT. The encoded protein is CASEGTTDTQYF.

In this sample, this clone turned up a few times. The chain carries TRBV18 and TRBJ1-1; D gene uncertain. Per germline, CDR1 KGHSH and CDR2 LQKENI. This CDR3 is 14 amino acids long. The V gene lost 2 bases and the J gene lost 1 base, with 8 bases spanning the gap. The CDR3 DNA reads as TGTGCCAGCTCACCAGCGATGGAGAACACTGAAGCTTTCTTT. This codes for CASSPAMENTEAFF.

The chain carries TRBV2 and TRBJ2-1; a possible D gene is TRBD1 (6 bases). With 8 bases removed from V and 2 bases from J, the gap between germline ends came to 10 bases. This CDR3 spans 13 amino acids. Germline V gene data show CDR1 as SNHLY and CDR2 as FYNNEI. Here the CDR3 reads CASARTAYNEQFF. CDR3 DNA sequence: TGTGCCAGCGCTCGGACAGCCTACAATGAGCAGTTCTTC.

The CDR3 DNA follows: TGTGCCAGCAGTCAAATATGGGGGGGCATTTACGAGCAGTACTTC. Protein: CASSQIWGGIYEQYF. The chain joins TRBV25-1 to TRBJ2-7; D is perhaps TRBD2 (7 bases). V lost 5 bases and J 4 bases, leaving 18 bases between the germline ends. The CDR3 has 15 amino acids. Looked up from germline, CDR1 is MGHDK and CDR2 is SYGVNS.

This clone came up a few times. Here the CDR3 reads CASKFYRTVYQPQHF. CDR3 coding DNA: TGTGCCAGCAAGTTTTACAGGACCGTATATCAGCCCCAGCATTTT. The rearrangement joins TRBV4-2 to TRBJ1-5; D may be TRBD1 (5 bases). The germline CDR1 and CDR2 sequences are LGHNA and YNFKEQ. V gave up 7 bases and J gave up 5 bases, with 18 bases separating them. The length of the CDR3 is 15 residues.

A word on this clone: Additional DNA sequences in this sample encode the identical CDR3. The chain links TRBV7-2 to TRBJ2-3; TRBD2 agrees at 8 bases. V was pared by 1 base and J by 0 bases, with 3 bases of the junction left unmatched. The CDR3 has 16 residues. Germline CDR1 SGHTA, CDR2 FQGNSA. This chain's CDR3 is CASSLGASGSTDTQYF. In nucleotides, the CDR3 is TGTGCCAGCAGCTTAGGGGCTAGCGGGAGCACAGATACGCAGTATTTT.

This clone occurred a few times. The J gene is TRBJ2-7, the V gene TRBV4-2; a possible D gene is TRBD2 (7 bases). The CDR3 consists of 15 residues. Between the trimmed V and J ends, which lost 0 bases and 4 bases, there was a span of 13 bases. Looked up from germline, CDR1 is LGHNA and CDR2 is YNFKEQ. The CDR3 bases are TGTGCCAGCAGCCAAGATTGGGGGGGCACTTACGAGCAGTACTTC. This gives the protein CASSQDWGGTYEQYF.

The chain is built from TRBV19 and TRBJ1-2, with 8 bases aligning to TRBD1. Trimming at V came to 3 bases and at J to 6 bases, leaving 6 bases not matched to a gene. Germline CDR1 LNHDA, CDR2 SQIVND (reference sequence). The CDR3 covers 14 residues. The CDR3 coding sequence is TGTGCCAGTAGTATGGAGCAGGGGGCCCATGGCTACACCTTC. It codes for CASSMEQGAHGYTF.

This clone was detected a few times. CDR3 DNA sequence: TGTGCCACCAGCAGAGATCTGATAGGGCCTGAGCAGTTCTTC. Protein sequence: CATSRDLIGPEQFF. The V and J genes are TRBV15 and TRBJ2-1; no definite D call. Germline lookup yields CDR1 LNHNV and CDR2 YYDKDF (reference sequence). The CDR3 spans 14 residues. V lost 0 bases, J lost 9 bases, and 12 bases lay in between.

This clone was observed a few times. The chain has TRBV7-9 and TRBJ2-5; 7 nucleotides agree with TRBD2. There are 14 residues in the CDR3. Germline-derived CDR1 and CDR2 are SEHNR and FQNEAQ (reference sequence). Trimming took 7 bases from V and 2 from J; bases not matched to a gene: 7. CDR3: CASTFGTTQETQYF. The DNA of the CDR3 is TGTGCCAGCACCTTTGGGACTACGCAAGAGACCCAGTACTTC.

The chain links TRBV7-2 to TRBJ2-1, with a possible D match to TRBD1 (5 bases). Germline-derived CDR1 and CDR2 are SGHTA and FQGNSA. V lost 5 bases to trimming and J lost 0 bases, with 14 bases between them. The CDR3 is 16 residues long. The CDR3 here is CASSLGVPSSYNEQFF. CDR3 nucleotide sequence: TGTGCCAGCAGCCTAGGGGTTCCCAGCTCCTACAATGAGCAGTTCTTC. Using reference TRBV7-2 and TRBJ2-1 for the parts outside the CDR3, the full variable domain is GAGVSQSPSNKVTEKGKDVELRCDPISGHTALYWYRQSLGQGLEFLIYFQGNSAPDKSGLPSDRFSAERTGGSVSTLTIQRTQQEDSAVYLCASSLGVPSSYNEQFFGPGTRLTVL.

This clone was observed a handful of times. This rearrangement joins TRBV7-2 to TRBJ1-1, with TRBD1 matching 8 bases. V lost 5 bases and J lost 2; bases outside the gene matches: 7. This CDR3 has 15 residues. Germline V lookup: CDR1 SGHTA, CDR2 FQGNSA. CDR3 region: CASSPVDRGNTEAFF. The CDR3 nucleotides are TGTGCCAGCAGCCCAGTCGACAGGGGCAACACTGAAGCTTTCTTT.